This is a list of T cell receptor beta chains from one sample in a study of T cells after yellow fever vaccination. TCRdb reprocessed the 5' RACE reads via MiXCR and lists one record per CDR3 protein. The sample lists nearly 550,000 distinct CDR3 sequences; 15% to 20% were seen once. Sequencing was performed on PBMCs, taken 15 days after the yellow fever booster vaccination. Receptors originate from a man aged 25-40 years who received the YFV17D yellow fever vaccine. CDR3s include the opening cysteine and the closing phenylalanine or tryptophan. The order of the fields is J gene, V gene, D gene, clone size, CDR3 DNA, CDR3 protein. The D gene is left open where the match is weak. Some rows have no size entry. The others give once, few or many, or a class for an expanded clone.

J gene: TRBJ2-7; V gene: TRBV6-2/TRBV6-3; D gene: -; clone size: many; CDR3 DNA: TGTGCCAGCAGTTCCACAGGGAAGAGCGAGCAGTACTTC; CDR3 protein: CASSSTGKSEQYF
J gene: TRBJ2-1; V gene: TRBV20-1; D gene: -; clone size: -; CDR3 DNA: TGCAGTGCTAGAGATTCTCGGGTTAATGAGCAGTTCTTC; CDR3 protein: CSARDSRVNEQFF
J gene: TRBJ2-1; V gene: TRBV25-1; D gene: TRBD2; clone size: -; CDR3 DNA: TGTGCCAGCAGTGAATATGAGATGGGGACTAGCGGGAATCGGGCATACAATGAGCAGTTCTTC; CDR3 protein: CASSEYEMGTSGNRAYNEQFF
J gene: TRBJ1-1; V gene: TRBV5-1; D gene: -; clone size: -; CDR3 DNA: TGTGCCAGCAGCCTAACCACAGGGAACACTGAAGCTTTCTTT; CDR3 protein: CASSLTTGNTEAFF
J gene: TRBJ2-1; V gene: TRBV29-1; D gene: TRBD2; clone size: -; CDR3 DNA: TGCAGCGTAGGGACTAGCGGGAGATTTAGCGGGTTCTTC; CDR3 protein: CSVGTSGRFSGFF
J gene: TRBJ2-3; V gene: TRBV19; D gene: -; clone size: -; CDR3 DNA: TGTGCCAGTAGTGGCCGGGACTCTGGGCCAGATACGCAGTATTTT; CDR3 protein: CASSGRDSGPDTQYF
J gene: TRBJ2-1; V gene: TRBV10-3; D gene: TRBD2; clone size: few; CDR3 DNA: TGTGCCATCAGGCCTGGGGGGGGTAACTCCTACAATGAGCAGTTCTTC; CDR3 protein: CAIRPGGGNSYNEQFF
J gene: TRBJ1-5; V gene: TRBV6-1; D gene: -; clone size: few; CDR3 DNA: TGTGCCAGCAGTGAGACAACAGGGCTTAGCAATCAGCCCCAGCATTTT; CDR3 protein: CASSETTGLSNQPQHF
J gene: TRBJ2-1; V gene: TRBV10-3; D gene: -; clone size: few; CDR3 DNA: TGTGCCATCAGTGAGTCCCTATATGAGCAGTTCTTC; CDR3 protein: CAISESLYEQFF
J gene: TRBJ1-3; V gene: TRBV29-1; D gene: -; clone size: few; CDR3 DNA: TGCAGCGTTATGAGAAGTAACACCATATATTTT; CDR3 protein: CSVMRSNTIYF
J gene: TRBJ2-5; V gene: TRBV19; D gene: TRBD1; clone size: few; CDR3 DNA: TGTGCCAGTAGACAGGGGGCGAGGGAGACCCAGTACTTC; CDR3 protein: CASRQGARETQYF
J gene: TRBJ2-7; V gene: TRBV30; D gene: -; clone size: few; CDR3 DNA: TGTGCCTGGAGTTTCAACCGTGCCGAGCAGTACTTC; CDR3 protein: CAWSFNRAEQYF
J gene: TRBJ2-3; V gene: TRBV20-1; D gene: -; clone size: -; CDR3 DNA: TGCAGTGCTAGAGATCCGTTAGGGGTGGGAGATACGCAGTATTTT; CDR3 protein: CSARDPLGVGDTQYF
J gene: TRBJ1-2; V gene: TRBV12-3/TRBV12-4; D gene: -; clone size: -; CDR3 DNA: TGTGCCAGCAGCCCAAAACCCTTGATGGGTGGCTACACCTTC; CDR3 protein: CASSPKPLMGGYTF
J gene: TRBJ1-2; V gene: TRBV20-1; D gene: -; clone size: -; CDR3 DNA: TGCAGTGGTCGACAGGCCGCTGGGGGCTACACCTTC; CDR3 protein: CSGRQAAGGYTF
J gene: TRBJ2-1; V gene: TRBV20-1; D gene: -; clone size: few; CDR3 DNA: TGCAGTGCCAAGGGAGGGGGTTCTCCTGAGCAGTTCTTC; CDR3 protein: CSAKGGGSPEQFF
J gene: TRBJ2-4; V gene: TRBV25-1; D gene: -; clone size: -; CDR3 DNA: TGTGCCAGCAGTGAATTGGGTAGCGGCAAAAACATTCAGTACTTC; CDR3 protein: CASSELGSGKNIQYF
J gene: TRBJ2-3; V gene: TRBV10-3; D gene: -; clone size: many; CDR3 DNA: TGTGCCATCAGTGAGTCGTCAGATACGCAGTATTTT; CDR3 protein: CAISESSDTQYF
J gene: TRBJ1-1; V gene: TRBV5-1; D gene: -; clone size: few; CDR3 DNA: TGCGCCAGCAGCCTCGCAGAACAGGGTTACACTGAAGCTTTCTTT; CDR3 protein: CASSLAEQGYTEAFF
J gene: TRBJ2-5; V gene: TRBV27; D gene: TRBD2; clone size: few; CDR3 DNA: TGTGCCAGCATGTTAGCGGGAGGACAAGAGACCCAGTACTTC; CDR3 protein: CASMLAGGQETQYF
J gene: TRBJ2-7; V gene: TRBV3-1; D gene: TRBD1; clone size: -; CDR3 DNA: TGTGCCAGCAGCCAAGGTTACGGGACAGGGGCCCACGAGCAGTACTTC; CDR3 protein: CASSQGYGTGAHEQYF
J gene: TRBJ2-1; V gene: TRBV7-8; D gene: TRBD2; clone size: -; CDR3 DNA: TGTGCCAGCAGCCCGATCTCTGCGGGAGGGCCGGGGGAGCAGTTCTTC; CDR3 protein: CASSPISAGGPGEQFF
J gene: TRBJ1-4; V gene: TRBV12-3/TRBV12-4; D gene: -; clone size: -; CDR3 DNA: TGTGCCAGCAGCTCAGGGACCTTGAATGAAAAACTGTTTTTT; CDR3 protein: CASSSGTLNEKLFF
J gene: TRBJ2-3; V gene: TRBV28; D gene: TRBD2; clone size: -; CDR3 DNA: TGTGCCAGCAGTTTAGTATCCAGCGGGAAGGATACGCAGTATTTT; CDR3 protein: CASSLVSSGKDTQYF
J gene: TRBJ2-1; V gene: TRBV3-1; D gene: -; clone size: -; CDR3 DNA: TGTGCCAGCAGCCAAGATGGCAGACGTTTTAGGTTCTTC; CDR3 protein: CASSQDGRRFRFF
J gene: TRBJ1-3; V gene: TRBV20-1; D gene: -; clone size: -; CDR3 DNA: TGCAGTGCTAGAGGACCAGGAAACACCATATATTTT; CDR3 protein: CSARGPGNTIYF
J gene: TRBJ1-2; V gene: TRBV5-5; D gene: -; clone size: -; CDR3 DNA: TGTGCCAGCAGCTTGAGTGGGGGTTTCGCAGTTGGCTATGGCTACACCTTC; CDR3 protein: CASSLSGGFAVGYGYTF
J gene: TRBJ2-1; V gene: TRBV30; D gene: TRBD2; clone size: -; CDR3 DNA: TGTGCCTGGAGTGACCTAGGGGAGGGTGAGCAGTTCTTC; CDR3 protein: CAWSDLGEGEQFF
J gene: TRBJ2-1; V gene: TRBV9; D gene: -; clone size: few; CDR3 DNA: TGTGCCAGCAGCGCGGGACCCCTAGGGGATGAGCAGTTCTTC; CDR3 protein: CASSAGPLGDEQFF
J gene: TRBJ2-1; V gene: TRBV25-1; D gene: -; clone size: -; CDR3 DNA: TGTGCCAGCAGTGAATTTGGGAGCCCCTACAATGAGCAGTTCTTC; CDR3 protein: CASSEFGSPYNEQFF
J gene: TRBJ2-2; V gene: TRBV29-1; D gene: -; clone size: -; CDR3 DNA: TGCAGCGTTGAGTCCGTAAAGCACACCGGGGAGCTGTTTTTT; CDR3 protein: CSVESVKHTGELFF
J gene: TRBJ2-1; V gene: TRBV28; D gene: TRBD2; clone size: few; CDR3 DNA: TGTGCCAGCAGTCAACCGGGACTAGCGGGTTACAATGAGCAGTTCTTC; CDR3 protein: CASSQPGLAGYNEQFF
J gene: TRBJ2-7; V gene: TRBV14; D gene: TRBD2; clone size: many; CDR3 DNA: TGTGCCAGCAGCTCGGGGGGCTCCTACGAGCAGTACTTC; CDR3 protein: CASSSGGSYEQYF
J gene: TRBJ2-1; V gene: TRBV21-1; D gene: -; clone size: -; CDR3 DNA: TGTGCCAGCAGCAAAGGGGGCCCTTCCGAATCTACCTTCCTCTACAATGAGCAGTTCTTC; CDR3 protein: CASSKGGPSESTFLYNEQFF
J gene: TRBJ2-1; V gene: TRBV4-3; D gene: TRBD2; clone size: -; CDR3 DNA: TGCGCCAGCAGCCCCCGACTAGCGGGAGAAGATGAGCAGTTCTTC; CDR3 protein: CASSPRLAGEDEQFF
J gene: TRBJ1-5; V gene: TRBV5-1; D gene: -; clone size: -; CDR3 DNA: TGCGCCAGCAGCTTGGATTCCAGCGATCAGCCCCAGCATTTT; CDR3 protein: CASSLDSSDQPQHF
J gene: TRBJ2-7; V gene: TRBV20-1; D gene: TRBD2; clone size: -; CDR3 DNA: TGCAGTGCTAATCTTGGGGGAGGGCCCTACGAGCAGTACTTC; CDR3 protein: CSANLGGGPYEQYF
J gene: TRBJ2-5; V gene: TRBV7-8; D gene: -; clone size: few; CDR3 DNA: TGTGCCAGCCAACGGTGGACAGAGACCCAGTACTTC; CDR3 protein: CASQRWTETQYF
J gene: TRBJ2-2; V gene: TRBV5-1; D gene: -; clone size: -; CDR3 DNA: TGCGCCAGCAGGGCGGATCAGGGTTCCGGGGAGCTGTTTTTT; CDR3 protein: CASRADQGSGELFF
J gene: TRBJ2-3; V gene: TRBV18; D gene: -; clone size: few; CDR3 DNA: TGTGCCAGCTCACCAGGACCCCGGGGGACAGATACGCAGTATTTT; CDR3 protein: CASSPGPRGTDTQYF
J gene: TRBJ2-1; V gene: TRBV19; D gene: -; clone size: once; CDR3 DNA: TGTGCCAGTTCATACCCCGGCGGGACAAACAATGAGCAGTTCTTC; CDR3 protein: CASSYPGGTNNEQFF
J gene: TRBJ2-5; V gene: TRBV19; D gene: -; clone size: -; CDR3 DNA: TGTGCCAGTAGTACATCAGGGGAGAAGACCCAGTACTTC; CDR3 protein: CASSTSGEKTQYF
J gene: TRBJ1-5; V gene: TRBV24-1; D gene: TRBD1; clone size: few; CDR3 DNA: TGTGCCACCAGTACCGCCGGGACAGGGGTGCATCAGCCCCAGCATTTT; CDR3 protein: CATSTAGTGVHQPQHF
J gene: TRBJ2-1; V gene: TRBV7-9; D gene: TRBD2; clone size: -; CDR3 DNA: TGTGCCAGCAGCCCGACTAGCCTATCTTACAATGAGCAGTTCTTC; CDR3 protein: CASSPTSLSYNEQFF
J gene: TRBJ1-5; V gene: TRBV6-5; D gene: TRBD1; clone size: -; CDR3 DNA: TGTGCCAGCAGTTACGGGACAGGGACTCAGCCCCAGCATTTT; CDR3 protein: CASSYGTGTQPQHF
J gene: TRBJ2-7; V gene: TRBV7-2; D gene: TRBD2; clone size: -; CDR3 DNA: TGTGCCAGCAGCAGAGCGGGAGTGAGAATTACGTGGCAGTACTTC; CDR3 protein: CASSRAGVRITWQYF
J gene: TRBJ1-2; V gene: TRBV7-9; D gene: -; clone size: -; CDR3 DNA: TGTGCCAGCAGACCGGGACAAGAGTATGGCTACACCTTC; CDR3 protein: CASRPGQEYGYTF
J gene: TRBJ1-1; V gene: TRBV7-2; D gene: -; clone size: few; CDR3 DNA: TGTGCCAGCACCGACAGGTACACTGAAGCTTTCTTT; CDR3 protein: CASTDRYTEAFF
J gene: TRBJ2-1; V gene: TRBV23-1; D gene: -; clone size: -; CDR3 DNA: TGCGCCAGCAGTCAATCGAGCGACAATGAGCAGTTCTTC; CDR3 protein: CASSQSSDNEQFF
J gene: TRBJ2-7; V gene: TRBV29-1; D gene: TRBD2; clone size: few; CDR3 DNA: TGCAGCGTTGTAAGGACGGGGACGGGAGGTTCCCCCCACGAGCAGTACTTC; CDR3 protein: CSVVRTGTGGSPHEQYF
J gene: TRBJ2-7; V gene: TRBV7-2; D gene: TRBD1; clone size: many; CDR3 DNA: TGTGCCAGCAGGACGGGACAGGGCTCCTACGAGCAGTACTTC; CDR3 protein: CASRTGQGSYEQYF
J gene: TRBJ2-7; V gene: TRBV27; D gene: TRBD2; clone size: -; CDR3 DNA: TGTGCCAGCAGTCAATCTAGCGGGAGCCTACTAGAGCAGTACTTC; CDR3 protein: CASSQSSGSLLEQYF
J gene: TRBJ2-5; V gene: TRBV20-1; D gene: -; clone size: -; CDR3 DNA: TGCAGTGCTGGGGGAGGCGAAAAAGAGACCCAGTACTTC; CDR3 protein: CSAGGGEKETQYF
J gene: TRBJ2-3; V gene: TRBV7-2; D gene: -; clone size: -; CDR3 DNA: TGTGCCAGCAGCGAGACCCGCGATACGCAGTATTTT; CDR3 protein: CASSETRDTQYF
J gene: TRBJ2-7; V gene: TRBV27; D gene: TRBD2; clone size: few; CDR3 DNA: TGTGCCAGCAGTGAGGGACTAGCGGGAGGTTCTACCTACGAGCAGTACTTC; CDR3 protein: CASSEGLAGGSTYEQYF
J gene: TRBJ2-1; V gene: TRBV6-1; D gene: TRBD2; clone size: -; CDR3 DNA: TGTGCCAGCAACCGTGGAGGCGGGAGTTCCTACAATGAGCAGTTCTTC; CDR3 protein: CASNRGGGSSYNEQFF
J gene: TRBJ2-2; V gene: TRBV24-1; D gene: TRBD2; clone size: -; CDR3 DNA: TGTGCCACCAGTCGCCGCGGGAGGGCGGCCACCGGGGAGCTGTTTTTT; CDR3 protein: CATSRRGRAATGELFF
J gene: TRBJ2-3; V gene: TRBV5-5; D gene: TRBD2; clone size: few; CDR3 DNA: TGTGCCAGCAGCCGGGGGAGGGCCCAGCGCACAGATACGCAGTATTTT; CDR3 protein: CASSRGRAQRTDTQYF
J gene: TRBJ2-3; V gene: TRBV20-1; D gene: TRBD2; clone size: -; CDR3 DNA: TGCAGTGGGCGGGAGGGCCGCCTACTTTATACGCAGTATTTT; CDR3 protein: CSGREGRLLYTQYF